Listed here are 15 T cell receptor beta chains from one sample, sequenced in a study of STAT3 mutations in large granular lymphocyte leukemia. Profiling relied on immunoSEQ multiplex PCR, and the TCRdb table lists in-frame clones only, not all of them. The data contain more than 25,000 clones, roughly 80% of them singletons. Antigens of these TCRs are unknown. Broader study findings: Every T-cell large granular lymphocyte leukemia patient had at least one immunodominant TCR beta clonotype.

The sample comprised peripheral blood mononuclear cells. The source of these receptors is a woman aged 45-65 years with T-cell large granular lymphocyte leukemia. Some clones in this sample may be carry-over from other donors' samples.

The chain is built from TRBV27 and TRBJ1-2, with TRBD1 identical over 7 bases. The ends lost 5 bases at V and 7 bases at J; junction bases unmatched: 19. Germline assignment: CDR1 MNHEY and CDR2 SMNVEV (reference sequence). There are 17 residues in the CDR3. CDR3 DNA: TGTGCCAGCAGTATCGGACCGGGACAGTTTAGGGAGAGTGGCTACACCTTC. It is translated as CASSIGPGQFRESGYTF.

The gene calls are TRBV5-4 and TRBJ2-3, with TRBD2 identical over 7 bases. The germline gives CDR1 SGHNT, CDR2 YYREEE (reference sequence). The CDR3 loop spans 16 amino acids. The V and J ends lost 3 bases and 4 bases, in that order; junction bases with no gene match: 11. CDR3 bases: TGTGCCAGCAGCTCTGGACTAGGACGGGGTCCAGATACGCAGTATTTT. It encodes CASSSGLGRGPDTQYF.

The CDR3 nucleotides are TGTGCCACCAGCAGGGACAGGTCAACTGAAGCTTTCTTT. This gives the protein CATSRDRSTEAFF. The chain carries TRBV15 and TRBJ1-1, with 7 bases aligning to TRBD1. The J segment lost 5 bases and the V segment lost 3 bases, leaving 3 bases of the junction unmatched. Germline V CDR1 and CDR2: LNHNV, YYDKDF (reference sequence). The CDR3 extends over 13 amino acids. Drawing the rest from reference TRBV15 and TRBJ1-1, the complete variable domain is DAMVIQNPRYQVTQFGKPVTLSCSQTLNHNVMYWYQQKSSQAPKLLFHYYDKDFNNEADTPDNFQSRRPNTSFCFLDIRSPGLGDTAMYLCATSRDRSTEAFFGQGTRLTVV.

The chain carries TRBV25-1 and TRBJ1-4; D ambiguous. The CDR3 is made up of 13 amino acids. V lost 8 bases to trimming and J lost 4 bases, with 11 bases between them. Germline assignment: CDR1 MGHDK and CDR2 SYGVNS. The CDR3 reads CASRPPGNEKLFF. The CDR3 region has the DNA TGTGCCAGCCGTCCCCCCGGTAATGAAAAACTGTTTTTT.

This rearrangement joins TRBV9 to TRBJ2-3; D not certain. Trimming left V 4 bases short and J 4 bases short, with 13 bases between. Germline CDR1 SGDLS, CDR2 YYNGEE. This CDR3 is built from 14 residues. The CDR3 DNA follows: TGTGCCAGCAGCCCTTTGAACCAGCCAGATACGCAGTATTTT. Translation: CASSPLNQPDTQYF.

The J gene is TRBJ2-5, the V gene TRBV7-2; a weak D match, TRBD2 (6 bases). CDR1 and CDR2 from the germline V gene are SGHTA and FQGNSA. The CDR3 is 16 residues long. V lost 5 bases, J lost 7 bases, and 23 bases lay in between. The CDR3 sequence: CASSPIPGVPLTTQYF. CDR3 nucleotide sequence: TGTGCCAGCAGCCCTATTCCGGGGGTCCCGCTAACGACCCAGTACTTC.

The chain carries TRBV29-1 and TRBJ1-2; no firm D call. CDR3 length: 13 amino acids. Trimming took 4 bases from V and 0 from J, leaving 9 bases between them. The V gene's germline CDR1 is SQVTM and CDR2 ANQGSEA. This chain's CDR3 is CSVVTNSNYGYTF. The CDR3 region has the DNA TGCAGCGTTGTGACAAACTCTAACTATGGCTACACCTTC.

This sequence joins TRBV30 and TRBJ1-2, with 9 bases identical to TRBD1. The CDR3 consists of 15 residues. V was pared by 2 bases and J by 7 bases, with 11 bases of the junction left unmatched. Germline V gene data show CDR1 as GTSNPN and CDR2 as SVGIG (reference sequence). In nucleotides, the CDR3 is TGTGCCTGGAGTACTACCTTACAGGGGGCGGGTGGCTACACCTTC. Translation: CAWSTTLQGAGGYTF.

The chain couples TRBV7-9 to TRBJ2-2, with D uncertain. This CDR3 comprises 16 residues. Germline lookup yields CDR1 SEHNR and CDR2 FQNEAQ (reference sequence). Trimming took 4 bases from V and 1 from J, leaving 13 bases between them. CDR3 bases: TGTGCCAGCAGCTCCCGGTTGGCAGAGAACACCGGGGAGCTGTTTTTT. Translation gives CASSSRLAENTGELFF.

The chain uses TRBV5-4 and TRBJ2-7; 8 bases align to TRBD2. Germline V gives CDR1 SGHNT, CDR2 YYREEE (reference sequence). There are 14 residues in the CDR3. V lost 3 bases and J lost 2; bases outside the gene matches: 4. The CDR3 loop reads CASSSNSGAYEQYF. The CDR3 DNA follows: TGTGCCAGCAGCTCAAATAGCGGGGCCTACGAGCAGTACTTC.

This clone has just one count. This sequence joins TRBV5-4 and TRBJ2-5; TRBD2 is a possible D gene (5 bases). The ends were cut back, 0 bases at V and 7 bases at J, with 7 bases in the middle. CDR3 length: 12 residues. Germline loops: CDR1 SGHNT, CDR2 YYREEE (reference sequence). For the CDR3, the DNA is TGTGCCAGCAGCTTGGGAAGCGGGACCCAGTACTTC. Protein sequence: CASSLGSGTQYF.

This clone appeared once. The chain joins TRBV5-4 to TRBJ1-2, with 7 nucleotides matching TRBD1. The CDR3 loop spans 13 amino acids. The germline V gene has CDR1 SGHNT and CDR2 YYREEE (reference sequence). V dropped 5 bases and J dropped 6; count of bases not matched to a gene: 7. The CDR3, as DNA: TGTGCCAGCAGTTCCGGGACAGAGAATGGCTACACCTTC. This gives the protein CASSSGTENGYTF.

The chain couples TRBV28 to TRBJ2-7; 7 bases are shared with TRBD2. The CDR3 has 16 residues. Germline CDR1 reads MDHEN; CDR2 reads SYDVKM. J was trimmed by 0 bases and V by 5 bases; bases with no gene match: 10. The CDR3 coding sequence is TGTGCCAGCAGTCCGTTCGGAGCGGGGAGCTCCTACGAGCAGTACTTC. Protein product: CASSPFGAGSSYEQYF.

This chain joins TRBV2 and TRBJ2-3, with 9 bases matching TRBD1. There are 14 residues in the CDR3. The germline V gene encodes CDR1 SNHLY and CDR2 FYNNEI. Trimming took 7 bases from V and 4 from J; bases not matched to a gene: 6. The CDR3, as DNA: TGTGCCAGCATGGGGACAGGGTCGGCAGATACGCAGTATTTT. Residues: CASMGTGSADTQYF.

This chain joins TRBV5-5 and TRBJ1-1; perhaps TRBD1 as D (6 bases). CDR1 is SGHKS and CDR2 is YYEKEE in the germline V gene (reference sequence). The V and J ends lost 0 bases and 6 bases respectively, with 12 bases between them. The CDR3 is 14 residues long. The CDR3, as DNA: TGTGCCAGCAGCTTGGGGCAGGGGTTTTCTGAAGCTTTCTTT. Encoded protein: CASSLGQGFSEAFF.